The present T cell receptor beta chain was sequenced within a study of blood T cell repertoires in COVID-19. The wider study: Specimens from acute and convalescent COVID-19 originated in the United States, Italy and Spain. PBMCs, B-cell-depleted T cells, or T cells were the source of the cDNA or gDNA that made up the material.

The V end was cut by 2 bases, the J end by 7 bases, with 15 bases between. The CDR3 has 15 residues. Germline CDR1 reads KGHSH; CDR2 reads LQKENI. In the original workflow: Amplification of reference gene primers provided the estimated nucleated cell counts. Here immunoSEQ multiplex PCR was the method, and the copy in TCRdb shows in-frame clones only, minus some. The V and J calls and clone size were taken over from that table, and D and trimming were inferred from the DNA. The data contain over 100,000 clones, more than 70% of them singletons. The source is a man between 50 and 59 years old with acute or convalescent COVID-19. The sample comprised peripheral blood. This chain joins TRBV18 and TRBJ1-5, with D possibly matching TRBD1 (5 bases). The CDR3 spells CASSPSAGSLQPQHF. CDR3 DNA: TGTGCCAGCTCACCATCGGCAGGGTCTCTCCAGCCCCAGCATTTT.